This TCR beta chain was profiled in a study of blood T cell repertoires in COVID-19. About the research overall: Collection of acute and convalescent COVID-19 samples took place in the United States, Italy and Spain. PBMCs, B-cell-depleted T cells, or T cells were the source of the cDNA or gDNA that made up the material.

V lost 3 bases to trimming and J lost 2 bases; unmatched junction nucleotides: 7. This CDR3 is built from 16 residues. Germline V CDR1 and CDR2: KGHSH, LQKENI. In the original workflow: Amplification with reference gene primers provided the estimates of nucleated cell counts. The repertoire was sequenced with immunoSEQ multiplex PCR; TCRdb's copy has only in-frame clones and lacks some. D and trimming were read from the DNA, whereas the V and J calls and clone size are those reported in that table. The sample shows about 240,000 clones, about 80% of them seen only once. The sample taken for sequencing was peripheral blood. The V gene is TRBV18, the J gene TRBJ2-3; 8 nucleotides align to TRBD1. This receptor was identified in a woman older than 75 with acute or convalescent COVID-19. CDR3: CASSPQGAVYTDTQYF. The CDR3 region has the DNA TGTGCCAGCTCACCTCAGGGGGCCGTCTACACAGATACGCAGTATTTT.